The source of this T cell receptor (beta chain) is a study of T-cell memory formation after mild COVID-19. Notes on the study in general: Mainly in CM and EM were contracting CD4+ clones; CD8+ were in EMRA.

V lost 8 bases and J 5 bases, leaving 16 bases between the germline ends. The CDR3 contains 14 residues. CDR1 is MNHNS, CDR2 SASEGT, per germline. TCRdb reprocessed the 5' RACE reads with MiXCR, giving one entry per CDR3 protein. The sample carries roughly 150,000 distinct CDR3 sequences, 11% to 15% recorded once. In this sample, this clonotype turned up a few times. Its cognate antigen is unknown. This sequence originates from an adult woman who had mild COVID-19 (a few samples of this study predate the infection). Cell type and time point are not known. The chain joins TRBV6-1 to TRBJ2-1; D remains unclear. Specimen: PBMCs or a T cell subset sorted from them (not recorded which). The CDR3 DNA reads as TGTGCCAGCGGCGAACGGACCTACGACAATGAGCAGTTCTTC. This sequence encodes CASGERTYDNEQFF.